One and the same sample provided the 25 T cell receptor beta chains below, sequenced in a study of blood T cells in healthy people across ages. Using a J-beta primer mix together with a sample-barcoded 5' primer, a second PCR was run for about 7 to 12 cycles. TCRdb passed the 5' RACE reads through MiXCR, listing each CDR3 protein once. The sample lists about 1 million distinct CDR3 sequences, about 25% occurring once. These sequences were also reported in another study, on T cells of mothers and their children.

Sequenced input: blood. The receptors originated from a girl aged 2 to 9 in good health.

This clonotype was picked up a small number of times. This chain uses TRBV11-2 with TRBJ2-4, with D unclear. Deletions cut 8 bases from V and 5 bases from J, with 13 bases between. This CDR3 spans 13 amino acids. CDR1 is SGHAT and CDR2 is FQNNGV in the germline V gene. As DNA, the CDR3 is TGTGCCAGCGGATCGGTAGTCCAAAACATTCAGTACTTC. This gives the protein CASGSVVQNIQYF. The full variable domain, with the rest looked up from reference TRBV11-2 and TRBJ2-4, is EAGVAQSPRYKIIEKRQSVAFWCNPISGHATLYWYQQILGQGPKLLIQFQNNGVVDDSQLPKDRFSAERLKGVDSTLKIQPAKLEDSAVYLCASGSVVQNIQYFGAGTRLSVL.

This chain links TRBV7-3 with TRBJ1-1; D is unresolved. CDR1 is SGHTA and CDR2 is FQGTGA in the germline V gene. With 5 bases removed from V and 4 bases from J, the gap between germline ends came to 14 bases. The CDR3 is made up of 14 amino acids. The CDR3 sequence: CASSDTPVGTEAFF. The CDR3 DNA is TGTGCCAGCAGCGATACTCCGGTGGGCACTGAAGCTTTCTTT.

This clonotype was observed a few times. V is TRBV20-1 and J is TRBJ2-7; 11 positions agree with TRBD2. J lost 5 bases, V lost 3 bases, and 6 bases had no gene match. This CDR3 is built from 14 residues. CDR1 and CDR2 (germline): DFQATT, SNEGSKA (reference sequence). CDR3 sequence (DNA): TGCAGTGCTAGTAGCGGGAGGGCCCTGGACGAGCAGTACTTC. Residues: CSASSGRALDEQYF.

V is TRBV20-1 and J is TRBJ2-1, with 7 bases matching TRBD2. The J call is doubtful: the DNA matches TRBJ2-5 better. Germline V gene lookup returns CDR1 DFQATT and CDR2 SNEGSKA (reference sequence). The CDR3 is 14 amino acids. The CDR3 region has the DNA TGCAGTGCCAAGAGGGCGCTAGCGGACGGGACCCAGTACTTC. Protein product: CSAKRALADGTQYF.

J is TRBJ2-5 and V is TRBV20-1; D remains ambiguous. The better agreement between TRBJ2-7 and the DNA end casts doubt on the J call. CDR3 size: 14 residues. Germline loops: CDR1 DFQATT, CDR2 SNEGSKA (reference sequence). The CDR3 region has the DNA TGCAGTGCTAGAGTGAGGAGTGGGACCTACGAGCAGTACTTC. Residues: CSARVRSGTYEQYF.

The chain links TRBV6-5 to TRBJ1-3; D is unclear. This CDR3 contains 12 residues. Germline values: CDR1 MNHEY, CDR2 SVGAGI. V was shortened by 8 bases and J by 4 bases, with 9 bases between the two germline ends. The CDR3 reads CASGREGNTIYF. The CDR3 region has the DNA TGTGCCAGCGGCCGGGAAGGAAACACCATATATTTT.

This clonotype turned up a few times. The gene calls are TRBV29-1 and TRBJ1-3; D gene unclear. The V and J ends lost 4 bases and 0 bases respectively, with 10 bases between them. Germline values: CDR1 SQVTM, CDR2 ANQGSEA. This CDR3 is built from 14 residues. The CDR3 DNA sequence: TGCAGCGTTGTCGAACAGCCCTCTGGAAACACCATATATTTT. This sequence encodes CSVVEQPSGNTIYF.

CDR3 DNA sequence: TGTGCCAGCAGCTTACTCCGGGACATAGGGACCCAGTACTTC. Translated: CASSLLRDIGTQYF. The V and J genes are TRBV11-2 and TRBJ2-1; weak D call: TRBD1 (6 bases). The J call is doubtful: the DNA matches TRBJ2-5 better. The CDR3 is made up of 14 amino acids. Germline V CDR1 and CDR2: SGHAT, FQNNGV.

The CDR3 DNA is TGTGCCAGCAGCTGGACTAGCCAAGAGACCCAGTACTTC. Protein product: CASSWTSQETQYF. This rearrangement joins TRBV7-3 to TRBJ2-5, with 7 bases lining up with TRBD2. CDR1 is SGHTA and CDR2 is FQGTGA in the germline V gene. The V gene end was trimmed by 4 bases and the J gene end by 1 base; junction bases not matched to a gene: 0. The CDR3 has 13 amino acids.

This rearrangement joins TRBV29-1 to TRBJ1-1, with 7 bases aligning to TRBD1. This CDR3 is 14 amino acids long. The germline V gene encodes CDR1 SQVTM and CDR2 ANQGSEA. The CDR3 region has the DNA TGCAGTGTCCGAGGGGGCCCCATGAACACTGAAGCTTTCTTT. Amino acids: CSVRGGPMNTEAFF.

The J gene is TRBJ2-3, the V gene TRBV5-1, with D possibly matching TRBD2 (6 bases). V lost 7 bases and J 1 base, leaving 16 bases between the germline ends. Germline assignment: CDR1 SGHRS and CDR2 YFSETQ. This CDR3 spans 15 amino acids. CDR3 residues: CASVFRDSRTDTQYF. The DNA of the CDR3 is TGCGCCAGCGTCTTCCGGGACTCACGCACAGATACGCAGTATTTT. The full variable domain, in which reference TRBV5-1 and TRBJ2-3 provide the parts outside the CDR3, is KAGVTQTPRYLIKTRGQQVTLSCSPISGHRSVSWYQQTPGQGLQFLFEYFSETQRNKGNFPGRFSGRQFSNSRSEMNVSTLELGDSALYLCASVFRDSRTDTQYFGPGTRLTVL.

This clonotype was seen more than once but under ten times. The rearrangement uses TRBV5-5 and TRBJ2-1, with a tentative D call TRBD1 (6 bases). The length of the CDR3 is 15 residues. V shed 5 bases and J shed 3 bases, with 15 bases lying between them. CDR1 SGHKS and CDR2 YYEKEE come from the germline V gene (reference sequence). As DNA, the CDR3 is TGTGCCAGCAGACATGACAGGAGAATCTACAATGAGCAGTTCTTC. Translation gives CASRHDRRIYNEQFF. Together with reference TRBV5-5 and TRBJ2-1, the CDR3 gives the full variable domain: DAGVTQSPTHLIKTRGQQVTLRCSPISGHKSVSWYQQVLGQGPQFIFQYYEKEERGRGNFPDRFSARQFPNYSSELNVNALLLGDSALYLCASRHDRRIYNEQFFGPGTRLTVL.

The V gene is TRBV28, the J gene TRBJ2-1, with 9 bases aligning to TRBD1. The CDR3 is 15 amino acids. Per germline, CDR1 MDHEN and CDR2 SYDVKM. Trimming took 6 bases from V and 6 from J; bases not matched to a gene: 9. The DNA for the CDR3 is TGTGCCAGCAGGATACAGGGGGCGGGTTTCAATGAGCAGTTCTTC. It is translated as CASRIQGAGFNEQFF. Combining the CDR3 with reference TRBV28 and TRBJ2-1 gives the whole variable domain DVKVTQSSRYLVKRTGEKVFLECVQDMDHENMFWYRQDPGLGLRLIYFSYDVKMKEKGDIPEGYSVSREKKERFSLILESASTNQTSMYLCASRIQGAGFNEQFFGPGTRLTVL.

This clonotype has at least ten counts. V and J are TRBV6-2 or TRBV6-3 and TRBJ2-5; 9 positions match TRBD1. Trimming at V came to 10 bases and at J to 0 bases, leaving 6 bases not matched to a gene. From germline, CDR1 is MNHEY and CDR2 SVGEGT. The CDR3 loop spans 14 amino acids. CDR3 bases: TGTGCCATCGACAGGGGGACGAACCAAGAGACCCAGTACTTC. It yields the protein CAIDRGTNQETQYF.

The gene calls are TRBV7-9 and TRBJ1-4; D possibly corresponds to TRBD1 (5 bases). V lost 7 bases and J 7 bases, leaving 13 bases between the germline ends. The CDR3 sequence is 13 residues long. Germline CDR1 reads SEHNR; CDR2 reads FQNEAQ (reference sequence). The CDR3, as DNA: TGTGCCAGCACCGGGACCAAGAGTGAAAAACTGTTTTTT. It encodes CASTGTKSEKLFF.

The J gene is TRBJ1-5, the V gene TRBV27; no reliable D call. CDR3 size: 13 residues. V shed 8 bases and J shed 2 bases, with 10 bases lying between them. Per germline, CDR1 MNHEY and CDR2 SMNVEV (reference sequence). CDR3 residues: CASGYSGNQPQHF. CDR3 sequence (DNA): TGTGCCAGCGGCTATAGTGGCAATCAGCCCCAGCATTTT.

V gene TRBV20-1 combines with J gene TRBJ2-5; D not resolved. CDR3 length: 16 residues. V was clipped by 3 bases and J by 0 bases, with 17 bases between them. From germline, CDR1 is DFQATT and CDR2 SNEGSKA (reference sequence). CDR3 bases: TGCAGTGCTAGTGGCTCGGCCGCATACTACCAAGAGACCCAGTACTTC. This codes for CSASGSAAYYQETQYF.

This clonotype was seen a few times. This chain connects TRBV5-6 to TRBJ1-1; D remains unclear. Germline V lookup: CDR1 SGHDT, CDR2 YYEEEE. The CDR3 length is 13 residues. V was cut by 1 base and J by 4 bases, with 8 bases left in between. The CDR3 here is CASSLSGFTEAFF. The CDR3, as DNA: TGTGCCAGCAGCTTGTCGGGATTCACTGAAGCTTTCTTT.

The chain carries TRBV18 and TRBJ2-1, with D perhaps TRBD1 (5 bases). V shed 3 bases and J shed 1 base, with 16 bases lying between them. The germline gives CDR1 KGHSH, CDR2 LQKENI. The CDR3 contains 17 residues. This CDR3 is CASSPGQGVRSYNEQFF. The DNA of the CDR3 is TGTGCCAGCTCACCGGGGCAGGGTGTGAGGTCCTACAATGAGCAGTTCTTC.

The chain recombines TRBV9 with TRBJ2-2; TRBD2 aligns across 16 bases. The CDR3 length is 21 residues. J gave up 7 bases and V 4 bases, and 19 bases lay outside the gene matches. Germline loops: CDR1 SGDLS, CDR2 YYNGEE. CDR3 bases: TGTGCCAGCAGCCTAAGGAGTGGGTCCGGGACTAGCGGGAGGGCGGTCGGGGAGCTGTTTTTT. Amino acid sequence: CASSLRSGSGTSGRAVGELFF. Full variable domain (outside the CDR3, taken from reference TRBV9 and TRBJ2-2): DSGVTQTPKHLITATGQRVTLRCSPRSGDLSVYWYQQSLDQGLQFLIQYYNGEERAKGNILERFSAQQFPDLHSELNLSSLELGDSALYFCASSLRSGSGTSGRAVGELFFGEGSRLTVL.

The genes are TRBV4-2 and TRBJ2-1, with D perhaps TRBD2 (6 bases). V was shortened by 7 bases and J by 8 bases, with 15 bases between the two germline ends. In germline, CDR1 is LGHNA, CDR2 YNFKEQ. CDR3 length: 13 residues. Here the CDR3 DNA reads TGTGCCAGCATGACTAGTAGCGTCCATGAGCAGTTCTTC. Translating it yields CASMTSSVHEQFF.

This clonotype was observed a handful of times. The V gene is TRBV12-3 or TRBV12-4, the J gene TRBJ2-5; 10 bases line up with TRBD2. The J call may be wrong; the DNA end is better matched by TRBJ2-7. The CDR3 totals 14 residues. The CDR3 protein is CASNPSGGSYEQYF. The DNA of the CDR3 is TGTGCCAGCAACCCTAGCGGGGGCTCCTACGAGCAGTACTTC.

This chain uses TRBV5-1 with TRBJ1-2; 7 bases agree with TRBD1. The CDR3 has 15 residues. Germline CDR1 SGHRS, CDR2 YFSETQ. J lost 6 bases, V lost 4 bases, and 12 bases had no gene match. The CDR3 region has the DNA TGCGCCAGCAGCGACTGGACAGGCAACCTTGATGGCTACACCTTC. This translates into CASSDWTGNLDGYTF.

The CDR3 DNA reads TGCGCCAGCAGCCCCCCTAGATACCAGGAGCGACAAGAAAAACTGTTTTTT. It translates to CASSPPRYQERQEKLFF. V usage is TRBV4-3 and J usage is TRBJ1-4; D unclear. Germline CDR1 and CDR2: LGHNA and YSLEER. With 4 bases removed from V and 8 bases from J, the gap between germline ends came to 23 bases. This CDR3 contains 17 residues.

CDR3 loop: CASSQGGQAYNEKLFF. CDR3 coding DNA: TGCGCCAGCAGCCAAGGGGGACAGGCGTATAATGAAAAACTGTTTTTT. J is TRBJ1-4 and V is TRBV4-3; TRBD1 aligns across 8 bases. The CDR3 consists of 16 residues. V shed 1 base and J 4 bases; nucleotides not matched to a gene: 5. Germline assignment: CDR1 LGHNA and CDR2 YSLEER.